The 5 T cell receptor beta chains listed next were all sequenced from one sample in a study of blood T cells in healthy people across ages. Through a sample-barcoded 5' primer and a J-beta primer mix, a second PCR was run for about 7 to 12 cycles. TCRdb recomputed calls from the 5' RACE reads with MiXCR, one row per CDR3 protein. This table holds some 1,500,000 distinct CDR3 sequences, about 45% found once. Sequencing was done on a sample of blood. These receptors all stem from a woman between 18 and 29 years old in good health.

This clonotype came up a few times. The gene calls are TRBV4-1 and TRBJ2-5, with 9 nucleotides matching TRBD1. The J call is in doubt because the DNA end fits TRBJ2-7 better. The germline V gene has CDR1 MGHRA and CDR2 YSYEKL. This CDR3 comprises 14 residues. CDR3 in amino acids: CASSQIGQGREQYF. The CDR3 nucleotides are TGCGCCAGCAGCCAAATAGGACAGGGGCGCGAGCAGTACTTC.

This rearrangement joins TRBV20-1 to TRBJ2-1; possible D gene TRBD2, 6 bases. Between the trimmed V and J ends, which lost 5 bases and 4 bases, there was a span of 18 bases. From germline, CDR1 is DFQATT and CDR2 SNEGSKA (reference sequence). There are 15 residues in the CDR3. The CDR3 DNA is TGCAGTGCTCCCAACAGTGGGAGGCCTTACAATGAGCAGTTCTTC. Translating it yields CSAPNSGRPYNEQFF.

A few counts support this clonotype. The rearrangement uses TRBV7-8 and TRBJ2-2, with TRBD2 matching 7 bases. The V and J ends lost 0 bases and 2 bases, in that order; junction bases with no gene match: 9. The CDR3 spans 18 residues. Germline CDR1 and CDR2: SGHVS and FQNEAQ. CDR3 residues: CASSLARVERGNTGELFF. The CDR3 nucleotides read TGTGCCAGCAGCTTAGCACGGGTTGAGCGGGGCAACACCGGGGAGCTGTTTTTT.

The gene calls are TRBV29-1 and TRBJ2-4; D remains unclear. The J call could be wrong; TRBJ2-7 is a better fit for the DNA end. CDR1 and CDR2 from the germline V gene are SQVTM and ANQGSEA. This CDR3 region has 11 residues. The CDR3: CAEGRIYEQYF. In nucleotides, the CDR3 is TGCGCCGAAGGACGAATCTACGAGCAGTACTTC.

The V call is TRBV30, the J call TRBJ2-7; 8 bases line up with TRBD1. This CDR3 has 14 amino acids. J gave up 5 bases and V 2 bases, and 8 bases lay outside the gene matches. Germline V lookup: CDR1 GTSNPN, CDR2 SVGIG (reference sequence). The CDR3 loop is CAWSRTGRYHEQYF. As DNA, the CDR3 is TGTGCCTGGAGTCGGACAGGGCGGTACCACGAGCAGTACTTC.